Detailed here is one T cell receptor (beta chain). A second PCR of 7 to 11 cycles used a sample-barcoded 5' primer and a J-beta primer mix. TCRdb itself ran the 5' RACE reads through MiXCR, one entry per CDR3 protein. This sample has fewer than 800,000 distinct CDR3 sequences, with 20% to 25% found just once. This sample is drawn from a study of blood T cells in healthy people across ages. These data also formed part of another study, on T cells of mothers and their children. Per that paper: Each mother yielded more than 10 million TCR beta CDR3 reads. Each child yielded approximately 2.9 million reads.

Material: blood. The sequence came from a boy aged 5-17 years in good health.

Written as DNA, the CDR3 is TGCAGCGTGCGGGGCCAAGAGACCCAGTACTTC. This translates into CSVRGQETQYF. V usage is TRBV29-1 and J usage is TRBJ2-5, with D possibly matching TRBD2 (6 bases). The germline V gene encodes CDR1 SQVTM and CDR2 ANQGSEA. This CDR3 region has 11 residues. With 6 bases removed from V and 1 base from J, the gap between germline ends came to 6 bases.